A single sample gave rise to the 30 T cell receptor beta chains below, sequenced in a study of CD8+ T cells in alopecia areata. In each case, RNA was isolated and then reverse transcribed into cDNA as the sequencing template. The table came from immunoSEQ multiplex PCR; TCRdb's copy has only in-frame clones and leaves some out. The table shows under 200,000 clones, with roughly 60% occurring only once. Treatment: oral pan-JAK inhibitor, 5-10 mg twice daily. The sequenced sample was CD4+ T cells sorted from blood, obtained at week 24, from a patient treated with tofacitinib. Receptors were obtained from a human donor with alopecia areata.

This clone appeared many times. The chain uses TRBV27 and TRBJ1-3; TRBD1 agrees at 7 bases. Germline loops: CDR1 MNHEY, CDR2 SMNVEV (reference sequence). This CDR3 is 13 amino acids long. V gave up 4 bases and J gave up 3 bases; unmatched junction bases: 0. The CDR3 DNA sequence: TGTGCCAGCAGTTACAGGGGTGGAAACACCATATATTTT. Its translation is CASSYRGGNTIYF.

This rearrangement joins TRBV7-8 to TRBJ2-7; either TRBD1 or TRBD2 may supply D (5 bases each). From germline, CDR1 is SGHVS and CDR2 FQNEAQ. Trimming removed 5 bases from V and 3 bases from J, with 14 bases in between. This CDR3 contains 14 residues. CDR3 DNA sequence: TGTGCCAGCAGCCCCGGGACCAGAAGCTACGAGCAGTACTTC. Its protein is CASSPGTRSYEQYF.

There are a few counts of this clone. The chain employs TRBV30 and TRBJ1-1; D remains unclear. CDR1 is GTSNPN, CDR2 SVGIG, per germline (reference sequence). The germline V and J ends were trimmed by 3 bases and 8 bases, with 1 base remaining between them. CDR3 length: 8 amino acids. This chain's CDR3 is CAWREAFF. The CDR3 DNA sequence: TGTGCCTGGAGGGAAGCTTTCTTT.

Only a few counts were recorded for this clone. The gene calls are TRBV5-6 and TRBJ2-7; no clear D. The V end lost 2 bases, the J end lost 4 bases, and 10 bases lay between the germline ends. The CDR3 has 13 amino acids. Germline V gene lookup returns CDR1 SGHDT and CDR2 YYEEEE. Here the CDR3 DNA reads TGTGCCAGCAGCTTACACAACGATTACGAGCAGTACTTC. It specifies CASSLHNDYEQYF. The entire variable domain, with the rest obtained from reference TRBV5-6 and TRBJ2-7, is as follows: DAGVTQSPTHLIKTRGQQVTLRCSPKSGHDTVSWYQQALGQGPQFIFQYYEEEERQRGNFPDRFSGHQFPNYSSELNVNALLLGDSALYLCASSLHNDYEQYFGPGTRLTVT.

V and J are TRBV14 and TRBJ1-6, with no clear D. V was cut by 5 bases and J by 13 bases, with 15 bases left in between. This CDR3 spans 13 amino acids. Germline assignment: CDR1 SGHDN and CDR2 FVKESK. The CDR3 coding sequence is TGTGCCAGCAGCACAAAAGGAGGGTTGCCCCTCCACTTT. Protein product: CASSTKGGLPLHF.

The gene calls are TRBV19 and TRBJ2-2, with D perhaps being TRBD1 or TRBD2 (5 bases each). The CDR3 is made up of 14 amino acids. V was cut by 6 bases and J by 0 bases, with 8 bases left in between. Germline V lookup: CDR1 LNHDA, CDR2 SQIVND (reference sequence). The CDR3 loop reads CASSGAANTGELFF. The DNA of the CDR3 is TGTGCCAGTAGCGGGGCAGCGAACACCGGGGAGCTGTTTTTT.

This clone was detected a few times. The chain joins TRBV7-9 to TRBJ2-2, with 9 bases that match TRBD2. Germline CDR1 and CDR2: SEHNR and FQNEAQ (reference sequence). The CDR3 loop spans 13 amino acids. V trimming: 10 bases; J trimming: 5 bases; junction bases outside the gene matches: 5. The CDR3 sequence: CAIPSGTTGELFF. The CDR3 bases are TGTGCCATCCCTAGCGGGACTACCGGGGAGCTGTTTTTT.

The chain employs TRBV30 and TRBJ1-2; D not certain. There are 13 residues in the CDR3. The ends were cut back, 0 bases at V and 8 bases at J, with 13 bases in the middle. Germline values: CDR1 GTSNPN, CDR2 SVGIG (reference sequence). The CDR3 DNA reads TGTGCCTGGAGTGTACACCACGTAGGGGGCTACACCTTC. Protein: CAWSVHHVGGYTF.

This clone has more than one count but fewer than ten. The V and J genes are TRBV27 and TRBJ2-7; TRBD2 agrees at 13 bases. Germline V gives CDR1 MNHEY, CDR2 SMNVEV (reference sequence). Unmatched junction bases numbered 5, after V lost 6 bases and J lost 6 bases. The CDR3 sequence is 14 residues long. DNA of the CDR3: TGTGCCAGCAGAACACTAGCGGGGGGGCTCGAGCAGTACTTC. This translates into CASRTLAGGLEQYF.

On this clone: Other DNA sequences within the sample encode an identical CDR3. The chain employs TRBV7-2 and TRBJ2-5; D might be TRBD2 (6 bases). V gave up 3 bases and J gave up 4 bases, with 12 bases separating them. Germline assignment: CDR1 SGHTA and CDR2 FQGNSA. This CDR3 spans 14 amino acids. The chain's CDR3 is CASSLGGGGETQYF. The CDR3, as DNA: TGTGCCAGCAGCTTGGGGGGAGGAGGAGAGACCCAGTACTTC.

This chain joins TRBV6-5 and TRBJ2-5; the D is unclear. V shed 4 bases and J shed 1 base, with 4 bases lying between them. Germline assignment: CDR1 MNHEY and CDR2 SVGAGI. The CDR3 contains 12 residues. The CDR3 DNA sequence: TGTGCCAGCAGTTCAGTCCAAGAGACCCAGTACTTC. Protein: CASSSVQETQYF.

This clone was observed a handful of times. The chain has TRBV7-9 and TRBJ2-2; D possibly corresponds to TRBD2 (5 bases). Germline loops: CDR1 SEHNR, CDR2 FQNEAQ (reference sequence). This CDR3 is built from 16 residues. Trimming stripped 5 bases from V and 5 bases from J, with 18 bases between. The CDR3 region is CASSPMGTRGTGELFF. CDR3 bases: TGTGCCAGCAGCCCCATGGGCACCCGAGGGACCGGGGAGCTGTTTTTT.

The V and J genes are TRBV5-1 and TRBJ2-3; D uncertain. The V end was cut by 4 bases, the J end by 5 bases, with 11 bases between. Germline V lookup: CDR1 SGHRS, CDR2 YFSETQ. The CDR3 contains 13 residues. CDR3 in DNA: TGCGCCAGCAGCCCTCTCCGTGGAGATACGCAGTATTTT. Encoded protein: CASSPLRGDTQYF.

The chain uses TRBV6-5 and TRBJ1-2; D is undetermined. Germline CDR1 is MNHEY and CDR2 is SVGAGI. The CDR3 consists of 11 residues. V lost 8 bases to trimming and J lost 3 bases, with 7 bases between them. The CDR3 here is CASGRDYGYTF. As DNA, the CDR3 is TGTGCCAGCGGACGGGACTATGGCTACACCTTC.

The sample holds a few counts of this clone. The rearrangement uses TRBV6-5 and TRBJ2-3; D possibly corresponds to TRBD1 (6 bases). V gave up 5 bases and J gave up 10 bases, with 19 bases separating them. The CDR3 loop spans 14 amino acids. Germline V gene sequence: CDR1 MNHEY, CDR2 SVGAGI. The CDR3 coding sequence is TGTGCCAGCAGTCGCGGACAGCCCTCTAGGGCGCAGTATTTT. This codes for CASSRGQPSRAQYF.

This clone was observed a handful of times. The chain uses TRBV10-3 and TRBJ1-5; 7 bases are a match to TRBD1. The V segment lost 2 bases and the J segment 4 bases; nucleotides outside the gene matches: 5. The CDR3 has 15 residues. CDR1 is ENHRY, CDR2 SYGVKD, per germline. The CDR3 nucleotides read TGTGCCATCAGTGAGGGTTTGACAGGGAATCAGCCCCAGCATTTT. Translating it yields CAISEGLTGNQPQHF.

The J gene is TRBJ1-2, the V gene TRBV5-6, with TRBD1 as a possible D gene (5 bases). Germline lookup yields CDR1 SGHDT and CDR2 YYEEEE. V dropped 5 bases and J dropped 6 bases, with 17 bases sitting between them. This CDR3 has 14 amino acids. CDR3 sequence reads: CASRPGTEGHGYTF. Here the CDR3 DNA reads TGTGCCAGCAGGCCCGGGACGGAGGGGCATGGCTACACCTTC.

J is TRBJ1-6 and V is TRBV4-2, with D uncertain. The V end lost 1 base, the J end lost 7 bases, and 8 bases lay between the germline ends. The CDR3 contains 14 residues. Germline assignment: CDR1 LGHNA and CDR2 YNFKEQ. The CDR3: CASSQAGENSPLHF. The CDR3, as DNA: TGTGCCAGCAGCCAAGCAGGTGAAAATTCACCCCTCCACTTT.

The chain uses TRBV4-1 and TRBJ2-1; TRBD1 or TRBD2 may be the D gene (5 bases each). The germline V gene has CDR1 MGHRA and CDR2 YSYEKL. This CDR3 region has 14 residues. V lost 1 base to trimming and J lost 8 bases, with 12 bases between them. The CDR3 is CASSQVGRDDEQFF. The CDR3 DNA reads TGCGCCAGCAGCCAAGTGGGCAGGGACGATGAGCAGTTCTTC.

The rearrangement uses TRBV30 and TRBJ2-7; no firm D call. The CDR3 loop spans 11 amino acids. Trimming took 4 bases from V and 3 from J, leaving 7 bases between them. Germline V gene sequence: CDR1 GTSNPN, CDR2 SVGIG (reference sequence). CDR3 residues: CAWTHGYEQYF. CDR3 DNA: TGTGCCTGGACCCACGGCTACGAGCAGTACTTC.

The chain is built from TRBV30 and TRBJ2-7, with D hard to call. V dropped 0 bases and J dropped 6 bases, with 15 bases sitting between them. The CDR3 is 14 residues long. Per the germline V gene, CDR1 is GTSNPN and CDR2 is SVGIG (reference sequence). CDR3 in amino acids: CAWSVDRGGSEQYF. CDR3 sequence (DNA): TGTGCCTGGAGTGTCGATAGAGGTGGTTCCGAGCAGTACTTC.

The CDR3 region is CASSTDRFAHEQYF. As DNA, the CDR3 is TGTGCCAGCAGCACAGACAGGTTCGCCCACGAGCAGTACTTC. The chain combines TRBV9 with TRBJ2-7, with D maybe TRBD1 (6 bases). The CDR3 totals 14 residues. The germline gives CDR1 SGDLS, CDR2 YYNGEE. Trimming shortened V by 4 bases and J by 5 bases, and 16 bases separated the two germline ends.

This clone was counted only a few times. The V call is TRBV27, the J call TRBJ1-1, with D perhaps matching TRBD1 (6 bases). V was pared by 2 bases and J by 1 base, with 11 bases between. Germline loops: CDR1 MNHEY, CDR2 SMNVEV (reference sequence). The CDR3 spans 15 residues. The CDR3 bases are TGTGCCAGCAGTTTAAAGACAGGACAGAACACTGAAGCTTTCTTT. Its protein product is CASSLKTGQNTEAFF.

The CDR3 DNA follows: TGTGCCTGGAATGATAGGGGGGATTACGAGCAGTACTTC. Translation gives CAWNDRGDYEQYF. This chain uses TRBV30 with TRBJ2-7, with D possibly being TRBD1 or TRBD2 (6 bases each). There are 13 residues in the CDR3. Germline V gene data show CDR1 as GTSNPN and CDR2 as SVGIG (reference sequence). V lost 4 bases, J lost 4 bases, and 14 bases lay in between.

The chain combines TRBV29-1 with TRBJ2-2; D remains unclear. The CDR3 is 12 residues long. Germline V CDR1 and CDR2: SQVTM, ANQGSEA. V dropped 3 bases and J dropped 5 bases, with 7 bases sitting between them. DNA for the CDR3: TGCAGCGTTGATAGACTGACCGGGGAGCTGTTTTTT. Encoded protein: CSVDRLTGELFF.

The table lists this clone with a few counts. The chain is built from TRBV11-2 and TRBJ1-6; possible D gene TRBD1, 5 bases. With 2 bases removed from V and 6 bases from J, the gap between germline ends came to 11 bases. Per the germline V gene, CDR1 is SGHAT and CDR2 is FQNNGV. The CDR3 covers 15 residues. CDR3 loop: CASSLTPGLNSPLHF. The CDR3 DNA reads TGTGCCAGCAGCTTAACCCCAGGGCTTAATTCACCCCTCCACTTT.

CDR3 residues: CASSPNMNTEAFF. DNA for the CDR3: TGTGCCAGTAGTCCCAACATGAACACTGAAGCTTTCTTT. The chain is built from TRBV19 and TRBJ1-1; D unresolved. CDR1 and CDR2 from the germline V gene are LNHDA and SQIVND (reference sequence). Trimming pared 5 bases from V and 0 bases from J, leaving 7 bases between. The CDR3 length is 13 residues.

The CDR3 is CASSLGSLRDEQYF. In DNA, the CDR3 is TGTGCCAGCAGCTTGGGATCACTACGAGACGAGCAGTACTTC. The rearrangement joins TRBV5-4 to TRBJ2-7; D is undetermined. Germline V gene data show CDR1 as SGHNT and CDR2 as YYREEE (reference sequence). The CDR3 length is 14 residues. The V end was cut by 0 bases, the J end by 5 bases, with 12 bases between. The whole variable domain, remainder taken from reference TRBV5-4 and TRBJ2-7, is ETGVTQSPTHLIKTRGQQVTLRCSSQSGHNTVSWYQQALGQGPQFIFQYYREEENGRGNFPPRFSGLQFPNYSSELNVNALELDDSALYLCASSLGSLRDEQYFGPGTRLTVT.

This sequence joins TRBV29-1 and TRBJ2-7, with TRBD2 as a possible D gene (5 bases). This CDR3 has 12 amino acids. CDR1 and CDR2 from the germline V gene are SQVTM and ANQGSEA. The V gene lost 6 bases and the J gene lost 6 bases, with 15 bases spanning the gap. This chain's CDR3 is CSVESGVGEQYF. CDR3 sequence (DNA): TGCAGCGTGGAGTCCGGGGTTGGCGAGCAGTACTTC.

This chain connects TRBV6-1 to TRBJ2-5; possibly TRBD1 or TRBD2 for D (6 bases each). Per germline, CDR1 MNHNS and CDR2 SASEGT. Between the trimmed V and J ends, which lost 7 bases and 2 bases, there was a span of 11 bases. The CDR3 runs to 13 residues. The chain's CDR3 is CASIRRGQETQYF. The CDR3 nucleotides are TGTGCCAGCATCAGGAGGGGGCAAGAGACCCAGTACTTC.